The present entry profiles one T cell receptor beta chain with its context. The antigen is unknown. This sample is drawn from a study of PD-L1 blockade in urothelial cancer. Study details: Atezolizumab therapy began for patients around 2014, dosed at 1,200 mg intravenously every 3 weeks. Reported median T cell count for blood samples was roughly 140,000.

Regarding the study as a whole: Those with durable benefit had larger increases in tumor-associated blood clones at 3 weeks.

The CDR3 runs 15 residues. Trimming at V came to 1 base and at J to 2 bases, leaving 3 bases not matched to a gene. Germline loops: CDR1 SGHNT, CDR2 YYREEE (reference sequence). TCRdb's copy holds only in-frame clones and misses some; the assay was immunoSEQ multiplex PCR. The top ten hold approximately 9% of the sample, which has about 81,000 clones, approximately 90% seen once. The patients' disease, urothelial carcinoma, was locally advanced or metastatic. Material: PBMCs, obtained around atezolizumab (anti-PD-L1) treatment. The chain combines TRBV5-4 with TRBJ2-3, with 8 bases identical to TRBD2. This TCR came from a man aged 55 to 70 with urothelial cancer. DNA of the CDR3: TGTGCCAGCAGCTTGAAGCGGGGGTACACAGATACGCAGTATTTT. It is translated as CASSLKRGYTDTQYF.